This TCR beta chain was retrieved from a study of regulatory T cells in long-lasting Graves disease. Arm-PCR of CDR3 regions with iRepertoire HTBI primers generated TCR beta libraries. TCRdb independently ran MiXCR on the multiplex PCR reads; one entry per CDR3 protein. The sample carries about 620,000 distinct CDR3 sequences, roughly 15% recorded once. Germline CDR1 MNHEY, CDR2 SVGEGT. V shed 4 bases, J shed 5 bases, and the junction held 3 bases outside the gene matches. The CDR3 sequence is 14 residues long. Whole-study results and caveats: New patients shared more than 750 public clonotypes, fewer than the 2,500 to 3,000 shared by persistent patients. Repertoires from persistent disease leaned toward TRBV28, TRBJ1-2 and TRBJ2-5.

As to time point: newly diagnosed GD, antithyroid drugs for less than 3 months. With RNA extracted from PBMCs as input, the TCR library was made. Ten or more counts support this clonotype. Its antigen is unknown. The same sample was also studied in work on T cells in Graves' hyperthyroidism and ophthalmopathy. That source adds: The HTBI primer set served for first-round RT-PCR of the TCR CDR3. In validation, the model predicted ophthalmopathy. These predictions came a median about 6.5 months before onset.

The source of this sequence is a woman in her thirties with Graves disease. Sample: peripheral blood mononuclear cells (PBMCs), taken at new diagnosis, from a patient treated with antithyroid drugs. The rearrangement uses TRBV6-2 or TRBV6-3 and TRBJ1-1; 11 bases are shared with TRBD1. The CDR3 here is CASSFGDRGTEAFF. In nucleotides, the CDR3 is TGTGCCAGCAGTTTTGGGGACAGGGGGACTGAAGCTTTCTTT.